This passage covers 26 T cell receptor beta chains from one sample sequenced in a study of OX40 agonist ivuxolimab in advanced cancers. Using immunoSEQ multiplex PCR, the repertoire was profiled, and TCRdb retains in-frame clones only, with some absent. Among some 30,000 clones listed, over 60% were seen once. The sequenced sample was CD4+ or CD8+ T cells sorted from blood, obtained in a trial of the OX40 agonist ivuxolimab. These receptors were collected from an adult with an advanced solid tumor such as melanoma, head and neck, liver or kidney cancer.

This clone was counted between two and nine times. Other DNA sequences in the same sample also yield this CDR3. CDR3 sequence reads: CASSSNRVDGYTF. DNA for the CDR3: TGTGCCAGCAGCTCGAATAGGGTAGATGGCTACACCTTC. The chain recombines TRBV5-6 with TRBJ1-2; no clear D. CDR3 length: 13 residues. The germline V gene has CDR1 SGHDT and CDR2 YYEEEE. The V gene lost 3 bases and the J gene lost 6 bases, with 12 bases spanning the gap.

The chain links TRBV19 to TRBJ1-2; a possible D gene is TRBD1 (5 bases). This CDR3 has 15 residues. V was trimmed by 9 bases and J by 0 bases, leaving 17 bases between them. The germline V gene encodes CDR1 LNHDA and CDR2 SQIVND (reference sequence). In DNA form, the CDR3 reads TGTGCCAGCCGAGGTTGGGGGGGTTCTAACTATGGCTACACCTTC. Protein: CASRGWGGSNYGYTF.

The gene calls are TRBV5-4 and TRBJ1-3, with D possibly being TRBD1 (6 bases). Trimming shortened V by 6 bases and J by 1 base, and 11 bases separated the two germline ends. The germline V gene has CDR1 SGHNT and CDR2 YYREEE (reference sequence). The CDR3 length is 14 residues. CDR3 sequence reads: CASTYRESGNTIYF. The CDR3 DNA reads as TGTGCCAGCACATACAGGGAATCTGGAAACACCATATATTTT. The whole variable domain, filled in from reference TRBV5-4 and TRBJ1-3, reads ETGVTQSPTHLIKTRGQQVTLRCSSQSGHNTVSWYQQALGQGPQFIFQYYREEENGRGNFPPRFSGLQFPNYSSELNVNALELDDSALYLCASTYRESGNTIYFGEGSWLTVV.

This chain joins TRBV7-9 and TRBJ1-2; D is unclear. Germline V gene lookup returns CDR1 SEHNR and CDR2 FQNEAQ (reference sequence). This CDR3 is 12 amino acids long. Trimming left V 3 bases short and J 5 bases short, with 7 bases between. The CDR3 bases are TGTGCCAGCAGCTTGGGCTCTTATGGCTACACCTTC. This translates into CASSLGSYGYTF.

Concerning this clone: Sequence at one end of the junction differs from germline and may be a read error. The genes are TRBV6-5 and TRBJ2-7; D is ambiguous. The length of the CDR3 is 14 residues. CDR1 and CDR2 (germline): MNHEY, SVGAGI. The CDR3 nucleotides are TGTGCCTGCAGTATCCAGGAAGTCTCCTACGAGCAGTACTTC. Its translation: CACSIQEVSYEQYF.

This chain links TRBV4-1 with TRBJ1-1, with D possibly being TRBD1 (6 bases). The CDR3 runs to 13 residues. Germline V gene lookup returns CDR1 MGHRA and CDR2 YSYEKL. V was shortened by 6 bases and J by 2 bases, with 10 bases between the two germline ends. The CDR3 sequence: CASRTGSNTEAFF. The DNA of the CDR3 is TGCGCCAGCAGGACAGGATCAAACACTGAAGCTTTCTTT.

The V and J genes are TRBV19 and TRBJ1-1; TRBD1 aligns across 7 bases. The CDR3 consists of 15 residues. Germline V gives CDR1 LNHDA, CDR2 SQIVND (reference sequence). Losses at the gene ends were 6 bases for V and 0 bases for J; bases not matched to a gene: 7. The CDR3 region has the DNA TGTGCCAGTAGCCGACAGGGAATAATGAACACTGAAGCTTTCTTT. Translating gives CASSRQGIMNTEAFF.

About this clone: A read error may produce the germline difference seen at one junction end. This rearrangement joins TRBV6-1 to TRBJ1-6; D gene uncertain. CDR1 is MNHNS, CDR2 SASEGT, per germline. The CDR3 contains 14 residues. CDR3 protein: CASNEPGINSPLHF. Here the CDR3 DNA reads TGTGCCAGCAATGAACCGGGGATTAATTCACCCCTCCACTTT.

The chain couples TRBV12-5 to TRBJ1-2, with no clear D. Germline loops: CDR1 LGHNT, CDR2 FRNRAP. The CDR3 length is 12 residues. V shed 7 bases and J shed 1 base, with 7 bases lying between them. In DNA, the CDR3 is TGTGCTAGTGCCTCAGATAACTATGGCTACACCTTC. Protein: CASASDNYGYTF.

A remark on this clone: The identical CDR3 is also encoded by other nucleotide sequences in the sample. The gene calls are TRBV14 and TRBJ1-1; D is uncertain. From germline, CDR1 is SGHDN and CDR2 FVKESK. V dropped 0 bases and J dropped 1 base, with 3 bases sitting between them. CDR3 length equals 13 residues. The CDR3: CASSQDRNTEAFF. The CDR3 coding sequence is TGTGCCAGCAGCCAAGACAGGAACACTGAAGCTTTCTTT.

With respect to this clone: This specimen includes other DNA sequences encoding the same CDR3. This chain uses TRBV5-6 with TRBJ1-2; weak D call: TRBD1 (6 bases). Germline CDR1 SGHDT, CDR2 YYEEEE. The CDR3 length is 13 residues. Trimming stripped 7 bases from V and 8 bases from J, with 18 bases between. The CDR3 DNA follows: TGTGCCAGCGTGGGAGGGGGGGCGTTAGGCTACACCTTC. Translation gives CASVGGGALGYTF.

The rearrangement uses TRBV11-2 and TRBJ2-2; 7 nucleotides align to TRBD1. The germline CDR1 and CDR2 sequences are SGHAT and FQNNGV. The V and J ends lost 5 bases and 6 bases, in that order; junction bases with no gene match: 21. The CDR3 consists of 19 residues. In DNA, the CDR3 is TGTGCCAGCAGCACCCCTTCTGCGCGACAGGGCGTCATACCCGGGGAGCTGTTTTTT. Encoded protein: CASSTPSARQGVIPGELFF. Full variable domain (remainder filled in from reference TRBV11-2 and TRBJ2-2): EAGVAQSPRYKIIEKRQSVAFWCNPISGHATLYWYQQILGQGPKLLIQFQNNGVVDDSQLPKDRFSAERLKGVDSTLKIQPAKLEDSAVYLCASSTPSARQGVIPGELFFGEGSRLTVL.

V is TRBV27 and J is TRBJ1-1; D not certain. Germline CDR1 and CDR2: MNHEY and SMNVEV (reference sequence). V shed 0 bases and J shed 4 bases, with 9 bases lying between them. The length of the CDR3 is 14 residues. DNA of the CDR3: TGTGCCAGCAGTTTATCAGCCGGATCCACTGAAGCTTTCTTT. Residues: CASSLSAGSTEAFF.

The chain recombines TRBV6-5 with TRBJ1-1; D gene ambiguous. Germline lookup yields CDR1 MNHEY and CDR2 SVGAGI. The CDR3 covers 14 residues. Trimming left V 3 bases short and J 1 base short, with 9 bases between. CDR3 region: CASSYGVGNTEAFF. For the CDR3, the DNA is TGTGCCAGCAGTTATGGGGTAGGGAACACTGAAGCTTTCTTT.

The V call is TRBV10-3, the J call TRBJ1-4; D gene uncertain. The V gene's germline CDR1 is ENHRY and CDR2 SYGVKD. CDR3 length: 15 residues. V gave up 3 bases and J gave up 8 bases, with 16 bases separating them. In nucleotides, the CDR3 is TGTGCCATCAGTGAACGGCAGGTGGTGGAGGAAAAACTGTTTTTT. It translates to CAISERQVVEEKLFF.

The rearrangement links TRBV5-5 to TRBJ2-2, with D tentatively TRBD1 (5 bases). The V gene's germline CDR1 is SGHKS and CDR2 YYEKEE (reference sequence). The V end was cut by 0 bases, the J end by 4 bases, with 7 bases between. The CDR3 runs to 14 residues. CDR3 loop: CASSLEGSTGELFF. CDR3 coding DNA: TGTGCCAGCAGCTTGGAGGGGTCCACCGGGGAGCTGTTTTTT.

This chain joins TRBV5-6 and TRBJ1-2, with D unclear. V was clipped by 4 bases and J by 6 bases, with 28 bases between them. The CDR3 extends over 18 amino acids. Germline V CDR1 and CDR2: SGHDT, YYEEEE. This CDR3 is CASSDGVPSRRSRDGYTF. CDR3 nucleotide sequence: TGTGCCAGCAGCGACGGGGTCCCAAGTAGGAGATCGAGGGATGGCTACACCTTC.

This clone was detected only a few times. The V and J genes are TRBV10-1 and TRBJ2-2, with 10 bases matching TRBD2. CDR1 WNHNN and CDR2 SYGVQD come from the germline V gene (reference sequence). CDR3 length: 16 amino acids. The V segment lost 5 bases and the J segment 6 bases; nucleotides outside the gene matches: 9. CDR3 in amino acids: CASSPRGSGGPGELFF. The CDR3 coding sequence is TGCGCCAGCAGTCCCCGGGGTAGCGGGGGGCCCGGGGAGCTGTTTTTT.

This clone was found once. The V call is TRBV6-6, the J call TRBJ1-2; D gene unclear. The CDR3 sequence is 12 residues long. V shed 6 bases and J shed 3 bases, with 8 bases lying between them. From germline, CDR1 is MNHNY and CDR2 SVGAGI (reference sequence). CDR3 coding DNA: TGTGCCAGCAGAGCCGAGGACTATGGCTACACCTTC. Translating it yields CASRAEDYGYTF.

J is TRBJ2-7 and V is TRBV5-6; D is ambiguous. The CDR3 covers 13 residues. V was trimmed by 0 bases and J by 0 bases, leaving 4 bases between them. Per germline, CDR1 SGHDT and CDR2 YYEEEE. The CDR3 loop is CASSLVSSYEQYF. The DNA of the CDR3 is TGTGCCAGCAGCTTGGTTAGCTCCTACGAGCAGTACTTC.

The chain employs TRBV6-1 and TRBJ2-5, with 8 bases that match TRBD1. The V segment lost 1 base and the J segment 4 bases; nucleotides outside the gene matches: 5. Germline lookup yields CDR1 MNHNS and CDR2 SASEGT. CDR3 size: 15 residues. The CDR3: CASSEGPGGTETQYF. In DNA, the CDR3 is TGTGCCAGCAGTGAAGGGCCAGGGGGCACAGAGACCCAGTACTTC.

V is TRBV6-1 and J is TRBJ2-3, with 7 bases that match TRBD1. The CDR3 has 15 amino acids. Trimming took 6 bases from V and 5 from J; bases not matched to a gene: 11. The germline gives CDR1 MNHNS, CDR2 SASEGT. CDR3 sequence: CASRNNRGYGDTQYF. DNA for the CDR3: TGTGCCAGCAGGAATAACAGGGGTTATGGAGATACGCAGTATTTT.

The chain has TRBV19 and TRBJ2-5; 11 bases are shared with TRBD1. The closer fit of TRBJ2-7 to the DNA end suggests the J call may be wrong. The germline V gene encodes CDR1 LNHDA and CDR2 SQIVND (reference sequence). The CDR3 spans 15 residues. CDR3 amino acids: CASSIAWTGGAEQYF. The CDR3 DNA follows: TGTGCCAGTAGTATCGCTTGGACAGGGGGCGCCGAGCAGTACTTC.

The V call is TRBV6-1, the J call TRBJ1-5, with a tentative D call TRBD1 (6 bases). This CDR3 region has 15 residues. V lost 1 base to trimming and J lost 5 bases, with 12 bases between them. Germline CDR1 is MNHNS and CDR2 is SASEGT. The chain's CDR3 is CASSEGGGWDQPQHF. Written as DNA, the CDR3 is TGTGCCAGCAGTGAAGGGGGGGGCTGGGATCAGCCCCAGCATTTT.

This rearrangement joins TRBV7-2 to TRBJ2-2; perhaps D is TRBD1 or TRBD2 (6 bases each). Looked up from germline, CDR1 is SGHTA and CDR2 is FQGNSA. Trimming cost V 3 bases and J 6 bases, with 11 bases left between them. The CDR3 has 14 amino acids. DNA of the CDR3: TGTGCCAGCAGCTTTCGGGGGCTGGCCGGGGAGCTGTTTTTT. Protein product: CASSFRGLAGELFF.

The chain links TRBV27 to TRBJ2-1, with D possibly being TRBD1 (5 bases). Trimming removed 2 bases at V and 14 bases at J, with 19 bases between. This CDR3 is built from 14 residues. From germline, CDR1 is MNHEY and CDR2 SMNVEV (reference sequence). The CDR3 DNA reads TGTGCCAGCAGTTTACTGGCGCAGGGCGAACGTGAGTTCTTC. It is translated as CASSLLAQGEREFF.